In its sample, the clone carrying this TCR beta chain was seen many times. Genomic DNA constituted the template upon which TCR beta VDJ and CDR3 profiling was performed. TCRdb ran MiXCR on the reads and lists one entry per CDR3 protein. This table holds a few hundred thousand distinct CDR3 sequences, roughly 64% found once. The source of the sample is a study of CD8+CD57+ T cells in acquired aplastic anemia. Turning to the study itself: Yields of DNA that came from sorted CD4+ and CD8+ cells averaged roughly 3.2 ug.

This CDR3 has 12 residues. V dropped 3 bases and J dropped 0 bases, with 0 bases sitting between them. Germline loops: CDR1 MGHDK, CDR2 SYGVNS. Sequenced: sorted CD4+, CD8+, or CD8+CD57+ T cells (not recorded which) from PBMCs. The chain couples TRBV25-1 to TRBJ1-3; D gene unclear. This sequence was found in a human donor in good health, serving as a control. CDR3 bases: TGTGCCAGCAGTGACTCTGGAAACACCATATATTTT. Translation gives CASSDSGNTIYF.